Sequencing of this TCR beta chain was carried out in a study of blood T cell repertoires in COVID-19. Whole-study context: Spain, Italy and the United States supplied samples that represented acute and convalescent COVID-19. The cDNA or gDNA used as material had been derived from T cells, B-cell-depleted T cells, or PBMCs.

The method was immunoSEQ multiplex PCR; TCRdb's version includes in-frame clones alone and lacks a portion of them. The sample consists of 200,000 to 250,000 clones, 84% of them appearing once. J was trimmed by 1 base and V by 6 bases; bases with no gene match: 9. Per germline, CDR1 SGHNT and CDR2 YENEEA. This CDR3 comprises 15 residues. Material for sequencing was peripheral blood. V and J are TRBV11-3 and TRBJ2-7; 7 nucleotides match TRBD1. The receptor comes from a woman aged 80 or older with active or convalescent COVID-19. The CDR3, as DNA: TGTGCCAGCAGAGATTCGAACAGGGGATCCTACGAGCAGTACTTC. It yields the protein CASRDSNRGSYEQYF.